What follows is one TCR beta chain and its context. Germline V lookup: CDR1 LNHDA, CDR2 SQIVND (reference sequence). V lost 5 bases and J 8 bases, leaving 18 bases between the germline ends. This CDR3 region has 14 residues. The TCR beta repertoire was assessed by survey-level immunoSEQ sequencing. Assay: immunoSEQ multiplex PCR; the TCRdb copy retains only in-frame clones and omits some. In the table there are approximately 50,000 clones, more than 80% of which are singletons. Sequencing was carried out using PBMCs. V usage is TRBV19 and J usage is TRBJ1-1, with D tentatively TRBD1 (5 bases). The TCR was taken from a man aged 40-50 years with rheumatoid arthritis. The CDR3 sequence: CASSLPGRLGEAFF. The CDR3 DNA reads as TGTGCCAGTAGTCTCCCGGGACGGCTAGGGGAAGCTTTCTTT.